This TCR beta chain was retrieved from a study of blood T cells in healthy people across ages (dated by TCRdb to about 2015). Background for the entire study: In model experiments, template switching captured about one uniquely barcoded TCR beta cDNA molecule for every two T cells. Donors of different ages were randomly distributed across sequencing lanes to avoid experimental bias. The donors were divided into four age groups: young (average about 16 years), middle-aged (about 39), aged (approximately 62) and long-lived (roughly 82). Using the same blood draw, the study looked at two additional independent replicas of 1 million unique cDNA reads for two donors, one aged 18 to 29 and the other aged 80 or older. Using deep sequencing normalized with unique cDNA molecular identifiers, the study measured how TCR beta repertoire diversity changes with age.

General study outcomes and caveats: The percentage of naive T cells measured by flow cytometry correlated strongly with observed TCR beta diversity. Observed TCR beta diversity per million T cells fell roughly linearly with age, and a significant reduction was already apparent by age approximately 40. Compared with the aged group, the long-lived group had more naive CD4+ T cells, fewer expanded clones and increased TCR diversity, suggesting age selection. Because profiling used bulk unsorted PBMCs, naive and antigen-experienced compartments could not be compared conclusively. Estimates of total diversity based on one million sequenced T cells were considered lower bounds and underestimates. Because the CMV infection status of the donors was unknown, age-related changes in expanded clonotypes may potentially have been confounded.

This clonotype was counted between two and nine times. The antigen it recognizes is unknown. Base quality data are lacking; no much larger clone is found one base away. Library preparation employed 5' RACE. Sequencing relied on an Illumina HiSeq 2500. The second PCR ran for roughly 7 to 12 cycles and used a J-beta primer mix along with a sample-barcoded 5' primer. Each TCR beta cDNA molecule received a unique molecular identifier from a template-switch 5' adaptor carrying 12 random nucleotides. Each sample yielded at least 3 million CDR3-containing paired-end reads. The Mint cDNA synthesis kit, primed by a TRBC-specific oligonucleotide, was used to synthesize first-strand cDNA from all RNA. Following uracil-DNA glycosylase treatment, a first 18-cycle PCR with universal primers M1SS and BC2_uni_R was performed on all cDNA. Concerning the study's data processing: Normalization of each sample was performed by random selection of 1 million high-quality reads, each carrying a distinct molecular identifier. Instead of being binned into consensus sequences, reads with shared molecular identifiers were discarded. MiTCR, set to a Q25 quality threshold and the strictest error-elimination algorithm, was used for CDR3 identification, clonotype clustering and error correction. Lower-bound total TCR beta diversity was estimated with a nonparametric unseen species model using Euler transformation. The public reads were reanalyzed by TCRdb: fastp trimming at Q25, MiXCR alignment, in-frame beta chains only. Rows are combined by CDR3 protein, so each entry shows the most common genes and DNA. TCRdb, not the original authors, processed these V and J calls. This sample comprises about 1,800,000 distinct CDR3 sequences, roughly 28% of them detected only once. Jointly, the top ten make up 7.7% of the sample.

Systemically healthy Caucasian individuals from Russia, approximately 39 in total and aged about 6 to 100 years, were included as donors. Each donor gave about 9.7 milliliters of peripheral blood, drawn into EDTA-treated Vacutainer tubes. PBMCs were isolated by Ficoll-Paque density-gradient centrifugation, with at least 6 million obtained per sample. Trizol reagent was used to extract total RNA from PBMCs, with at least 5.5 micrograms per sample. Naive CD45RAhigh/CD27high T cell percentages were measured by flow cytometry on a PBMC aliquot from every donor. The V end loses 5 bases and the J end loses 5 bases, and a stretch of 12 bases separates them. The CDR3, from cysteine to phenylalanine, totals 13 residues. Of the read, only the CDR3 DNA is kept; its 39 bases are in frame from base 1. Via the germline V gene (reference sequence), CDR1 is DFQATT and CDR2 SNEGSKA.

The sequence is built from TRBV20-1 and TRBJ1-4; a weak D assignment points to TRBD1 (5 bases agree). The sequenced material came from blood. The TCR sequence derives from a woman in her twenties or thirties in good health. The DNA sequence reads TGCAGTGCTCGGGACCCAAGGAATGAAAAACTGTTTTTT. This yields the protein CSARDPRNEKLFF.